These T cell receptor beta chains were read from a single sample in a study of technical replicates of blood from a handful of donors. Clones were read by immunoSEQ multiplex PCR, and TCRdb kept only the in-frame ones, dropping some. The table records about 53,000 clones, about 86% of them present only once. Specimen: PBMCs. The receptor source for this set is a human donor in good health. Some clones in this sample may be carry-over from other donors' samples. Both conserved end residues are part of each CDR3. D genes are given only for firm matches. Size is stated for part of the rows, as once, few or many counts, or as a class when the clone is expanded.

V,size,D,J,CDR3,DNA
TRBV29-1,.,TRBD2,TRBJ2-2,CSGGGGSGTGELFF,TGCAGCGGGGGCGGGGGATCGGGCACCGGGGAGCTGTTTTTT
TRBV5-1,.,TRBD1,TRBJ2-3,CASSIGQGDTDTQYF,TGCGCCAGCAGCATAGGACAGGGGGACACAGATACGCAGTATTTT
TRBV30,.,TRBD2,TRBJ2-5,CAWSVLAGAGETQYF,TGTGCCTGGAGTGTATTAGCGGGAGCTGGGGAGACCCAGTACTTC
TRBV18,.,.,TRBJ1-2,CASSPAQDYGYTF,TGTGCCAGCTCACCTGCCCAGGACTATGGCTACACCTTC
TRBV18,few,.,TRBJ1-1,CASSDNRNTEAFF,TGTGCCAGCTCAGACAACAGGAACACTGAAGCTTTCTTT
TRBV7-2,.,.,TRBJ1-2,CASSSIGGYGYTF,TGTGCCAGCAGCTCAATCGGGGGCTATGGCTACACCTTC
TRBV5-3,.,.,TRBJ2-1,CARSLIRRSSYNEQFF,TGTGCCAGAAGCTTGATTAGGCGGAGCTCCTACAATGAGCAGTTCTTC
TRBV7-6,few,TRBD1,TRBJ1-3,CASSLVFDRGLTGNTIYF,TGTGCCAGCAGCTTAGTCTTCGACAGGGGGCTGACTGGAAACACCATATATTTT
TRBV7-3,.,TRBD2,TRBJ2-5,CASSFLAGKWETQYF,TGTGCCAGCAGCTTCCTAGCGGGGAAGTGGGAGACCCAGTACTTC
TRBV6-1,.,TRBD1,TRBJ1-1,CASIRDRGVSTEAFF,TGTGCCAGCATCAGGGACAGGGGGGTATCAACTGAAGCTTTCTTT
TRBV6-6,once,.,TRBJ1-1,CASRLGSGGTEAFF,TGTGCCAGCAGGCTAGGGTCTGGGGGGACTGAAGCTTTCTTT
TRBV7-9,.,.,TRBJ1-4,CASSLGRVGEKLFF,TGTGCCAGCAGCTTAGGCAGGGTTGGTGAAAAACTGTTTTTT
TRBV5-4,few,.,TRBJ2-1,CASSRVSSYNEQFF,TGTGCCAGCAGCAGAGTGAGCTCCTACAATGAGCAGTTCTTC
TRBV27,.,.,TRBJ2-7,CASSPKGGPYEQYF,TGTGCCAGCAGCCCCAAAGGAGGGCCTTACGAGCAGTACTTC
TRBV7-2,.,TRBD2,TRBJ2-5,CASSLWGTSVKQETQYF,TGTGCCAGCAGCTTATGGGGGACTAGCGTAAAACAAGAGACCCAGTACTTC
TRBV6-4,few,TRBD2,TRBJ2-1,CASSDSAGGPNEQFF,TGTGCCAGCAGTGACTCAGCGGGGGGGCCCAATGAGCAGTTCTTC
TRBV5-6,once,.,TRBJ2-1,CASSPGGLVPEQFF,TGTGCCAGCAGCCCCGGGGGACTCGTCCCGGAGCAGTTCTTC
TRBV7-2,medium-sized,.,TRBJ2-7,CASRLGGGSYEQYF,TGTGCCAGCAGATTAGGGGGCGGGAGCTACGAGCAGTACTTC
TRBV5-3,once,TRBD2,TRBJ2-1,CARSPPGLAISYNEQFF,TGTGCCAGAAGCCCCCCGGGACTAGCGATCTCCTACAATGAGCAGTTCTTC
TRBV7-2,.,.,TRBJ1-5,CASSLSGTQYSNQPQHF,TGTGCCAGCAGCTTGTCCGGGACACAATATAGCAATCAGCCCCAGCATTTT
TRBV4-3,.,.,TRBJ1-2,CASSQDRGGNGYTF,TGCGCCAGCAGCCAAGATCGTGGGGGCAATGGCTACACCTTC
TRBV7-2,.,.,TRBJ1-2,CASSPQGYGYTF,TGTGCCAGCAGCCCACAGGGATATGGCTACACCTTC
TRBV7-6,.,TRBD2,TRBJ2-2,CASSLEGSGAAGGELFF,TGTGCCAGCAGCTTAGAGGGTAGCGGGGCGGCCGGCGGGGAGCTGTTTTTT
TRBV4-2,.,.,TRBJ1-2,CASSQDLNSGYGYTF,TGTGCCAGCAGCCAAGATCTCAACAGCGGCTATGGCTACACCTTC
TRBV15,once,TRBD1,TRBJ2-1,CATSRDLGQGYNEQFF,TGTGCCACCAGCAGAGACCTGGGACAGGGCTACAATGAGCAGTTCTTC
TRBV15,.,TRBD1,TRBJ2-6,CATSRVGQDSSGANVLTF,TGTGCCACCAGCAGAGTGGGACAGGACAGCTCTGGGGCCAACGTCCTGACTTTC